This T cell receptor beta chain was retrieved from a study of cytomegalovirus exposure and HLA in healthy donors. Study in general: An earlier analysis found 110 million or so unique TCR beta sequences from about 179 million T cells. Broader study findings: V segments that were indistinguishable, TRBV6-2 and TRBV6-3 among them, were omitted from analysis. Later genetic work tied a missense DCLRE1C variant to beta-chain V and J trimming.

The V gene end was trimmed by 5 bases and the J gene end by 1 base; junction bases not matched to a gene: 4. The germline gives CDR1 SGHTA, CDR2 FQGNSA. This CDR3 has 17 amino acids. This PCR relied on a set of 60 Vbeta primers and 13 Jbeta primers. The authors' processing: Roughly 10 million shared chains were among the about 80 million unique TCR beta chains that a later analysis counted. Only in-frame clones appear in the TCRdb table, and some are missing; sequencing was by immunoSEQ multiplex PCR. That table is the source of V, J and clone size, and D and trimming were worked out from the DNA. The sample consists of under 200,000 clones, roughly 88% of them appearing once. A remark on this clone: Its antigen is not identified.

This receptor was taken from a man aged 50-59 years in good health and CMV-seropositive. Source material: PBMCs. The rearrangement uses TRBV7-2 and TRBJ2-3; 15 positions agree with TRBD2. CDR3 sequence reads: CASSPGTSGGRTDTQYF. The CDR3 bases are TGTGCCAGCAGCCCCGGGACTAGCGGGGGGCGCACAGATACGCAGTATTTT.